This T cell receptor beta chain was sequenced for a study of cytomegalovirus exposure and HLA in healthy donors. The length of the CDR3 is 17 residues. V was pared by 9 bases and J by 0 bases, with 21 bases between. Germline CDR1 is MDHEN and CDR2 is SYDVKM. The protocol was immunoSEQ multiplex PCR, while the TCRdb copy is restricted to in-frame clones and leaves out a portion. The data show 100,000 to 150,000 clones, about 87% seen once. Study-wide points: First-cohort TCR clusters tended to co-occur in the approximately 120 validation repertoires, a later analysis found. Despite most TCR sequences being rare, some public TCRs occurred in many donors.

Concerning this clone: No antigen is known for it.

This sequence joins TRBV28 and TRBJ2-1; D might be TRBD2 (7 bases). Sequencing was carried out using PBMCs. This receptor was obtained from a woman under 30 in good health and CMV-seronegative. CDR3 protein: CASPPLGGASSYNEQFF. The CDR3 DNA follows: TGTGCCAGTCCGCCTCTGGGGGGGGCCAGCTCCTACAATGAGCAGTTCTTC.